These 10 T cell receptor beta chains were all obtained from the same sample, sequenced in a study of T cells in localized non-small cell lung cancer (dated by TCRdb to the early 2020s). Receptor amplification or capture employed the immunoSEQ multiplex PCR assay. What TCRdb holds here is the immuneACCESS table cut down to in-frame rearrangements. Part of the clones is not present; checked against another copy, under half of the missing clones reflect an unresolved V gene, and the others are unexplained. The sample table lists under 3,000 clones, about 26% of them with a count of one. The biggest ten clones account for more than 10% of the sample. The sample in question was lung tumor tissue, obtained before any cancer treatment. Source of these receptors: a man aged 18 to 50 with stage I lung adenocarcinoma.

The chain couples TRBV11-3 to TRBJ1-5; 8 positions match TRBD1. There are 15 residues in the CDR3. The V segment lost 1 base and the J segment 2 bases; nucleotides outside the gene matches: 1. Looked up from germline, CDR1 is SGHNT and CDR2 is YENEEA. CDR3 amino acids: CASSLGRGRNQPQHF. The CDR3 DNA sequence: TGTGCCAGCAGCTTAGGCAGGGGGCGCAATCAGCCCCAGCATTTT.

This sequence joins TRBV19 and TRBJ2-7, with a tentative D call TRBD1 (6 bases). The CDR3 totals 17 residues. Germline V gives CDR1 LNHDA, CDR2 SQIVND (reference sequence). V shed 2 bases and J shed 3 bases, with 20 bases lying between them. CDR3 in amino acids: CASSIRHDGTQVYEQYF. The CDR3 DNA reads as TGTGCCAGTAGTATACGCCATGACGGGACACAAGTCTACGAGCAGTACTTC.

This clone was seen just once. This chain joins TRBV19 and TRBJ1-2, with TRBD1 matching over 7 bases. Germline CDR1 is LNHDA and CDR2 is SQIVND (reference sequence). The CDR3 totals 14 residues. Trimming at V came to 5 bases and at J to 2 bases, leaving 5 bases not matched to a gene. CDR3 DNA: TGTGCCAGTAGTCCGACAGGGATAAACTATGGCTACACCTTC. Translating it yields CASSPTGINYGYTF.

The gene calls are TRBV30 and TRBJ2-2; D unresolved. Per the germline V gene, CDR1 is GTSNPN and CDR2 is SVGIG (reference sequence). With 0 bases removed from V and 10 bases from J, the gap between germline ends came to 12 bases. The CDR3 length is 13 residues. The CDR3 sequence is CAWSVDRREELFF. CDR3 DNA: TGTGCCTGGAGTGTAGACCGAAGGGAGGAGCTGTTTTTT.

The chain combines TRBV19 with TRBJ1-2; D is possibly TRBD1 (5 bases). CDR1 LNHDA and CDR2 SQIVND come from the germline V gene (reference sequence). The CDR3 length is 13 residues. The V end was cut by 5 bases, the J end by 5 bases, with 12 bases between. In nucleotides, the CDR3 is TGTGCCAGTAGTTCCAGGGAGATTTATGGCTACACCTTC. The encoded protein is CASSSREIYGYTF. Drawing the rest from reference TRBV19 and TRBJ1-2, the complete variable domain is DGGITQSPKYLFRKEGQNVTLSCEQNLNHDAMYWYRQDPGQGLRLIYYSQIVNDFQKGDIAEGYSVSREKKESFPLTVTSAQKNPTAFYLCASSSREIYGYTFGSGTRLTVV.

This clone is medium-sized (0.01 to 0.1%) by share. One junction end disagrees with the germline gene, perhaps due to a read error. The genes are TRBV6-8 and TRBJ1-2; D might be TRBD1 (5 bases). Per the germline V gene, CDR1 is MNHGY and CDR2 is SAAAGT. CDR3 size: 16 residues. The CDR3 spells CAISADSVSLNYGYTF. The CDR3, as DNA: TGTGCCATCAGTGCAGACAGTGTAAGCCTTAACTATGGCTACACCTTC.

This clone was observed a handful of times. The chain combines TRBV30 with TRBJ1-1, with D hard to call. The CDR3 is 11 residues long. The germline V gene encodes CDR1 GTSNPN and CDR2 SVGIG (reference sequence). Trimming stripped 0 bases from V and 10 bases from J, with 9 bases between. The CDR3 nucleotides are TGTGCCTGGAGTGTTGGGTGGTTAGCTTTCTTT. It translates to CAWSVGWLAFF.

Only a few counts were recorded for this clone. The J gene is TRBJ1-5, the V gene TRBV9; D gene uncertain. Trimming removed 0 bases at V and 6 bases at J, with 10 bases between. The germline CDR1 and CDR2 sequences are SGDLS and YYNGEE. CDR3 length: 14 residues. The CDR3 DNA sequence: TGTGCCAGCAGCGTAGGAGTAGGTGGTCAGCCCCAGCATTTT. Protein sequence: CASSVGVGGQPQHF.

CDR3 protein: CASSSWSKGSNTEAFF. DNA of the CDR3: TGCGCCAGCAGCTCCTGGAGTAAGGGGTCGAACACTGAAGCTTTCTTT. The genes are TRBV5-1 and TRBJ1-1; possibly TRBD1 for D (5 bases). The germline V and J ends were trimmed by 3 bases and 1 base, with 16 bases remaining between them. Germline-derived CDR1 and CDR2 are SGHRS and YFSETQ. The CDR3 sequence is 16 residues long.

This clone is medium-sized in the sample. The genes are TRBV30 and TRBJ2-1; TRBD1 agrees at 8 bases. Trimming at V came to 5 bases and at J to 4 bases, leaving 10 bases not matched to a gene. Germline assignment: CDR1 GTSNPN and CDR2 SVGIG (reference sequence). This CDR3 contains 15 residues. CDR3 sequence (DNA): TGTGCCTGGGATCCCCAGGGGGCGGGGTACAATGAGCAGTTCTTC. Protein product: CAWDPQGAGYNEQFF.